Listed here are 19 T cell receptor beta chains from one sample, sequenced in a study of blood T cell repertoires in COVID-19. The data were produced by immunoSEQ multiplex PCR, yet TCRdb's version contains in-frame clones alone and is incomplete. The data show about 160,000 clones, with 75% to 90% seen just once and around 2.2% held by the top ten. The sequenced sample consisted of peripheral blood. Every receptor here comes from an older man with acute or convalescent COVID-19.

The genes are TRBV10-1 and TRBJ1-4, with TRBD1 as a possible D gene (6 bases). CDR3 length equals 15 residues. The germline V gene has CDR1 WNHNN and CDR2 SYGVQD (reference sequence). V was shortened by 6 bases and J by 0 bases, with 11 bases between the two germline ends. Here the CDR3 reads CASRWGPSTNEKLFF. DNA for the CDR3: TGCGCCAGCAGATGGGGGCCTTCAACTAATGAAAAACTGTTTTTT.

This clone occurred once. CDR3 nucleotide sequence: TGTGCCAGCAGCCAAGAGCCAGATTACTATGGCTACACCTTC. Translated: CASSQEPDYYGYTF. J is TRBJ1-2 and V is TRBV3-1 (or the pseudogene TRBV3-2); D is unclear. Trimming removed 0 bases at V and 3 bases at J, with 8 bases between. CDR3 length: 14 residues. Germline CDR1 is LGHDT and CDR2 is YNNKEL (reference sequence).

The V and J genes are TRBV5-8 and TRBJ1-1; D gene unclear. The CDR3 covers 13 residues. The V gene lost 2 bases and the J gene lost 4 bases, with 9 bases spanning the gap. The germline gives CDR1 SGHTS, CDR2 YDEGEE. The CDR3 here is CASSFQVSTEAFF. CDR3 coding DNA: TGTGCCAGCAGCTTTCAGGTCAGCACTGAAGCTTTCTTT.

The chain employs TRBV29-1 and TRBJ1-5; TRBD1 might be the D (6 bases). From germline, CDR1 is SQVTM and CDR2 ANQGSEA. This CDR3 region has 15 residues. Trimming left V 4 bases short and J 4 bases short, with 17 bases between. The CDR3 spells CSVVPTGLGNQPQHF. CDR3 DNA: TGCAGCGTTGTCCCGACAGGACTTGGGAATCAGCCCCAGCATTTT.

This clone appeared a single time. CDR3 in DNA: TGCGCCAGCACCAGTCCGGGACAGAGTAATGAAAAACTGTTTTTT. Translating it yields CASTSPGQSNEKLFF. The rearrangement uses TRBV10-1 and TRBJ1-4; 7 bases are shared with TRBD1. The germline V gene has CDR1 WNHNN and CDR2 SYGVQD (reference sequence). The CDR3 covers 15 residues. With V trimmed by 7 bases and J by 4 bases, 9 bases remained unmatched.

The J gene is TRBJ1-2, the V gene TRBV7-9; 7 bases map to TRBD1. Per the germline V gene, CDR1 is SEHNR and CDR2 is FQNEAQ (reference sequence). After removal of 2 bases from V and 4 bases from J, the junction contained 1 base not matched to a gene. The CDR3 runs 13 residues. Here the CDR3 reads CASSLRQGYGYTF. The CDR3 nucleotides are TGTGCCAGCAGCTTACGACAGGGCTATGGCTACACCTTC.

This rearrangement joins TRBV6-5 to TRBJ1-2; a weak D match, TRBD1 (5 bases). Germline V gene sequence: CDR1 MNHEY, CDR2 SVGAGI. The CDR3 spans 15 residues. The ends were cut back, 8 bases at V and 2 bases at J, with 18 bases in the middle. DNA of the CDR3: TGTGCCAGCGGAAAAACAGGTCTCCAAAACTATGGCTACACCTTC. Protein: CASGKTGLQNYGYTF.

The V gene is TRBV27, the J gene TRBJ1-6, with no clear D. Germline V gene data show CDR1 as MNHEY and CDR2 as SMNVEV (reference sequence). The V end lost 6 bases, the J end lost 5 bases, and 20 bases lay between the germline ends. This CDR3 spans 17 amino acids. DNA for the CDR3: TGTGCCAGCAGCCCGACATTACACCCCGGGGATAATTCACCCCTCCACTTT. This codes for CASSPTLHPGDNSPLHF.

The gene calls are TRBV7-2 and TRBJ2-2; D may be TRBD1 (6 bases). The CDR3 has 13 residues. Trimming took off 4 bases at V and 5 bases at J, with 8 bases between the two ends. Per the germline V gene, CDR1 is SGHTA and CDR2 is FQGNSA. DNA of the CDR3: TGTGCCAGCAGCTCGCAGGGGACCGGGGAGCTGTTTTTT. It yields the protein CASSSQGTGELFF.

The gene calls are TRBV28 and TRBJ2-7, with 11 bases identical to TRBD2. J was trimmed by 1 base and V by 4 bases; bases with no gene match: 3. Germline-derived CDR1 and CDR2 are MDHEN and SYDVKM. This CDR3 contains 15 residues. The CDR3 is CASSSTSGTSYEQYF. The CDR3 DNA is TGTGCCAGCAGTTCGACTAGCGGGACGTCCTACGAGCAGTACTTC.

This rearrangement joins TRBV18 to TRBJ2-2, with D possibly TRBD2 on 5 matching bases. The V end was cut by 6 bases, the J end by 0 bases, with 17 bases between. Germline V gene lookup returns CDR1 KGHSH and CDR2 LQKENI. The CDR3 totals 17 residues. This chain's CDR3 is CASSLSRSGANTGELFF. For the CDR3, the DNA is TGTGCCAGCTCTCTAAGCCGGTCCGGGGCGAACACCGGGGAGCTGTTTTTT.

The V call is TRBV18, the J call TRBJ2-1, with a tentative D call TRBD2 (6 bases). This CDR3 comprises 15 residues. V was cut by 4 bases and J by 0 bases, with 10 bases left in between. CDR1 is KGHSH, CDR2 LQKENI, per germline. DNA of the CDR3: TGTGCCAGCTCACGGGCGGGAAGCTCCTACAATGAGCAGTTCTTC. It specifies CASSRAGSSYNEQFF.

This clone showed up just once. The rearrangement joins TRBV3-1 (or the pseudogene TRBV3-2) to TRBJ2-1; D perhaps matches TRBD2 (5 bases). V was pared by 1 base and J by 15 bases, with 16 bases between. The germline V gene encodes CDR1 LGHDT and CDR2 YNNKEL (reference sequence). The CDR3 is made up of 13 amino acids. The CDR3 sequence is CASSQGTGNRRFF. CDR3 in DNA: TGTGCCAGCAGCCAAGGGACGGGAAACAGACGGTTCTTC.

The CDR3 loop reads CASSNVGTGQGPLHF. CDR3 sequence (DNA): TGTGCCAGCAGTAATGTCGGGACAGGACAGGGCCCCCTCCACTTT. V and J are TRBV6-5 and TRBJ1-6; TRBD1 aligns across 8 bases. V shed 5 bases and J 13 bases; nucleotides not matched to a gene: 13. The CDR3 is 15 amino acids. Germline values: CDR1 MNHEY, CDR2 SVGAGI.

The V gene is TRBV12-5, the J gene TRBJ2-4; no clear D. V dropped 0 bases and J dropped 0 bases, with 9 bases sitting between them. Germline loops: CDR1 LGHNT, CDR2 FRNRAP. The CDR3 runs 16 residues. CDR3 sequence: CASGLVIALAKNIQYF. The CDR3 nucleotides read TGTGCTAGTGGTTTGGTAATAGCTTTAGCCAAAAACATTCAGTACTTC.

This chain joins TRBV27 and TRBJ1-1; tentatively, D is TRBD1 (6 bases). Trimming stripped 4 bases from V and 3 bases from J, with 21 bases between. Germline V gene data show CDR1 as MNHEY and CDR2 as SMNVEV (reference sequence). This CDR3 spans 17 amino acids. CDR3: CASSSGAPRLWDTEAFF. The CDR3 coding sequence is TGTGCCAGCAGTTCAGGGGCCCCCCGCCTTTGGGACACTGAAGCTTTCTTT.

The V gene is TRBV18, the J gene TRBJ1-5, with 7 bases lining up with TRBD1. V lost 3 bases, J lost 3 bases, and 2 bases stayed unmatched. The germline CDR1 and CDR2 sequences are KGHSH and LQKENI. This CDR3 comprises 14 residues. The chain's CDR3 is CASSPGTVNQPQHF. DNA of the CDR3: TGTGCCAGCTCACCCGGGACAGTCAATCAGCCCCAGCATTTT.

This chain joins TRBV5-8 and TRBJ2-7, with TRBD2 as a possible D gene (7 bases). Germline CDR1 SGHTS, CDR2 YDEGEE. The length of the CDR3 is 15 residues. V lost 6 bases and J 5 bases, leaving 21 bases between the germline ends. CDR3 in DNA: TGTGCCAGCACCCTGGGGGGGGGCGCACCCCACGAGCAGTACTTC. Its protein is CASTLGGGAPHEQYF.

This chain connects TRBV9 to TRBJ1-2; D is uncertain. V was clipped by 0 bases and J by 2 bases, with 5 bases between them. The germline gives CDR1 SGDLS, CDR2 YYNGEE. CDR3 length: 13 amino acids. CDR3 nucleotides: TGTGCCAGCAGCGTAGATCAGAACTATGGCTACACCTTC. Translating gives CASSVDQNYGYTF.